One T cell receptor (beta chain) is described in this entry. These data come from a study of control samples from healthy donors and cancer patients. Generated by immunoSEQ multiplex PCR, the TCRdb table keeps only in-frame clones and is missing some. Among 100,000 or so clones listed, 85% to 90% were seen once. The germline V gene encodes CDR1 LGHNA and CDR2 YSLEER. This CDR3 has 15 residues. V was trimmed by 0 bases and J by 3 bases, leaving 12 bases between them. The source is a man aged 25 to 45 in good health. Sequenced: blood. This chain links TRBV4-3 with TRBJ2-7; D unresolved. The CDR3 DNA reads TGCGCCAGCAGCCAAGATCTGGGCGCACTCTACGAGCAGTACTTC. It is translated as CASSQDLGALYEQYF.